The 15 T cell receptor beta chains reported below all come from one sample, sequenced in a study of OX40 agonist ivuxolimab in advanced cancers. Assay: immunoSEQ multiplex PCR; the TCRdb copy retains only in-frame clones and omits some. The profile shows fewer than 120,000 clones, approximately 89% of them singletons. The sequenced sample was CD4+ or CD8+ T cells sorted from blood, obtained in a trial of the OX40 agonist ivuxolimab. These receptors were obtained from an adult with an advanced solid tumor such as melanoma, head and neck, liver or kidney cancer.

This chain joins TRBV27 and TRBJ2-7; D unclear. Trimming left V 8 bases short and J 1 base short, with 15 bases between. The CDR3 is 14 residues long. Germline V CDR1 and CDR2: MNHEY, SMNVEV (reference sequence). The CDR3 DNA reads as TGTGCCAGCTATGCGCTGGGAAGGTCCTACGAGCAGTACTTC. Protein: CASYALGRSYEQYF.

J is TRBJ1-5 and V is TRBV10-3; D is uncertain. Germline CDR1 reads ENHRY; CDR2 reads SYGVKD. The CDR3 covers 15 residues. Trimming took off 0 bases at V and 0 bases at J, with 6 bases between the two ends. This CDR3 is CAISESQNSNQPQHF. As DNA, the CDR3 is TGTGCCATCAGTGAGTCACAAAATAGCAATCAGCCCCAGCATTTT.

V and J are TRBV30 and TRBJ2-1; TRBD2 matches at 7 bases. The J segment lost 5 bases and the V segment lost 4 bases, leaving 5 bases of the junction unmatched. This CDR3 has 13 amino acids. Germline CDR1 is GTSNPN and CDR2 is SVGIG (reference sequence). The CDR3 nucleotides read TGTGCCTGGAAGAGCGGGACTAACAATGAGCAGTTCTTC. It is translated as CAWKSGTNNEQFF.

CDR3 bases: TGTGCCAGTAGGGGACAGGGGATTTCACCCCTCCACTTT. Translated, it gives CASRGQGISPLHF. This chain uses TRBV19 with TRBJ1-6, with 10 bases identical to TRBD1. Looked up from germline, CDR1 is LNHDA and CDR2 is SQIVND (reference sequence). The CDR3 extends over 13 amino acids. Trimming at V came to 6 bases and at J to 9 bases, leaving 2 bases not matched to a gene.

V is TRBV28 and J is TRBJ2-7; 9 bases agree with TRBD1. In germline, CDR1 is MDHEN, CDR2 SYDVKM. After removal of 2 bases from V and 0 bases from J, the junction contained 2 bases not matched to a gene. The CDR3 contains 15 residues. The CDR3 DNA is TGTGCCAGCAGTTTAGGGACAGGGCCCTCCTACGAGCAGTACTTC. Translated: CASSLGTGPSYEQYF. Using reference TRBV28 and TRBJ2-7 for the parts outside the CDR3, the full variable domain is DVKVTQSSRYLVKRTGEKVFLECVQDMDHENMFWYRQDPGLGLRLIYFSYDVKMKEKGDIPEGYSVSREKKERFSLILESASTNQTSMYLCASSLGTGPSYEQYFGPGTRLTVT.

The chain links TRBV19 to TRBJ1-5, with a tentative D call TRBD1 (5 bases). Trimming took 4 bases from V and 1 from J, leaving 14 bases between them. Germline V gene lookup returns CDR1 LNHDA and CDR2 SQIVND (reference sequence). The CDR3 length is 16 residues. CDR3 bases: TGTGCCAGTAGTACTGCAGGGAGCTTGAGCAATCAGCCCCAGCATTTT. Translation: CASSTAGSLSNQPQHF.

This sequence joins TRBV30 and TRBJ1-1; D unclear. Trimming stripped 0 bases from V and 0 bases from J, with 8 bases between. From germline, CDR1 is GTSNPN and CDR2 SVGIG (reference sequence). CDR3 length: 14 amino acids. CDR3 DNA: TGTGCCTGGAGTGTAACGGAAATGAACACTGAAGCTTTCTTT. This codes for CAWSVTEMNTEAFF.

The chain uses TRBV5-8 and TRBJ1-4, with 7 positions matching TRBD1. Germline V gene data show CDR1 as SGHTS and CDR2 as YDEGEE. The CDR3 spans 19 residues. V was clipped by 0 bases and J by 8 bases; unmatched bases: 19. The CDR3 bases are TGTGCCAGCAGCTTGGCCGGAGACAGGGCGAGATTTCCGGGGGAAAAACTGTTTTTT. This sequence encodes CASSLAGDRARFPGEKLFF.

The table lists this clone with a count of one. V gene TRBV5-1 combines with J gene TRBJ2-2; perhaps TRBD1 as D (6 bases). The germline V gene has CDR1 SGHRS and CDR2 YFSETQ. Trimming pared 4 bases from V and 5 bases from J, leaving 15 bases between. The CDR3 is 15 amino acids. CDR3 amino acids: CASSPEYRETGELFF. CDR3 nucleotide sequence: TGCGCCAGCAGCCCGGAGTACAGGGAAACCGGGGAGCTGTTTTTT.

In nucleotides, the CDR3 is TGTGCCAGCAGTTCAGGTACTAGCGGAGGGACCTACAATGAGCAGTTCTTC. It is translated as CASSSGTSGGTYNEQFF. This chain connects TRBV28 to TRBJ2-1; 8 bases agree with TRBD2. CDR3 length: 17 amino acids. The germline V gene has CDR1 MDHEN and CDR2 SYDVKM. V lost 4 bases, J lost 2 bases, and 10 bases stayed unmatched.

V usage is TRBV2 and J usage is TRBJ1-4; D is uncertain. Germline V gene lookup returns CDR1 SNHLY and CDR2 FYNNEI. The CDR3 loop spans 14 amino acids. Trimming left V 4 bases short and J 8 bases short, with 14 bases between. CDR3 protein: CASSGGPLVEKLFF. CDR3 DNA: TGTGCCAGCAGTGGAGGCCCCCTAGTCGAAAAACTGTTTTTT.

This sequence joins TRBV5-1 and TRBJ2-7; the D gene is possibly TRBD2 (5 bases). Trimming took off 1 base at V and 5 bases at J, with 13 bases between the two ends. The germline V gene encodes CDR1 SGHRS and CDR2 YFSETQ. This CDR3 is 14 amino acids long. CDR3 residues: CASSLSLGRNEQYF. For the CDR3, the DNA is TGCGCCAGCAGCTTGTCTCTGGGGAGAAACGAGCAGTACTTC.

The chain employs TRBV4-1 and TRBJ1-3, with D possibly TRBD1 on 5 matching bases. Germline V lookup: CDR1 MGHRA, CDR2 YSYEKL. The CDR3 covers 17 residues. Trimming stripped 1 base from V and 3 bases from J, with 16 bases between. The CDR3 nucleotides read TGCGCCAGCAGCCAAGCGCCTCAGGGTATAGTTGGAAACACCATATATTTT. Translation gives CASSQAPQGIVGNTIYF.

In this sample, this clone turned up a few times. V is TRBV4-2 and J is TRBJ2-7; 10 positions agree with TRBD1. Per germline, CDR1 LGHNA and CDR2 YNFKEQ. This CDR3 has 16 amino acids. Trimming took 4 bases from V and 1 from J; bases not matched to a gene: 7. In nucleotides, the CDR3 is TGTGCCAGCAGCCGATTCGGACAGGGGGAATCCTACGAGCAGTACTTC. Translating it yields CASSRFGQGESYEQYF.

The J gene is TRBJ1-2, the V gene TRBV30; perhaps TRBD1 as D (5 bases). Germline CDR1 GTSNPN, CDR2 SVGIG (reference sequence). V lost 0 bases, J lost 7 bases, and 15 bases lay in between. CDR3 size: 14 residues. CDR3 sequence: CAWSVSGSDGGYTF. The CDR3 nucleotides read TGTGCCTGGAGTGTATCAGGGAGTGACGGTGGCTACACCTTC.